The T cell receptor beta chain under discussion was sequenced for a study of Ad26.COV2.S vaccination and SARS-CoV-2 variants. The study, taken as a whole, reports: Post-vaccination spike-specific CD8+ and CD4+ T cell responses reportedly had substantial breadth.

CDR1 is LNHDA and CDR2 is SQIVND in the germline V gene (reference sequence). There are 17 residues in the CDR3. V lost 3 bases and J 1 base, leaving 15 bases between the germline ends. Concerning this clone itself: Its antigen remains unknown.

Here immunoSEQ multiplex PCR was the method, and the copy in TCRdb shows in-frame clones only, minus some. The data show about 350,000 clones, 92% seen once. The chain couples TRBV19 to TRBJ2-2, with TRBD1 as a possible D gene (6 bases). Sequenced here: peripheral blood, sampled after recovery from COVID-19. This clonotype originated in a human donor who had recovered from COVID-19. The chain's CDR3 is CASSIGLWGQNTGELFF. The CDR3 region has the DNA TGTGCCAGTAGTATTGGGTTGTGGGGACAGAACACCGGGGAGCTGTTTTTT.